The 26 T cell receptor beta chains listed next were all sequenced from one sample in a study of cytomegalovirus exposure and HLA in healthy donors. The data were produced by immunoSEQ multiplex PCR, yet TCRdb's version contains in-frame clones alone and is incomplete. The sample has approximately 120,000 clones, roughly 93% seen once. The specimen sequenced was PBMCs. These receptors were obtained from a woman between 18 and 29 years old in good health and CMV-seronegative.

In DNA form, the CDR3 reads TGCGCCAGCAGCGTCGGGACAGGGGGCTTTGGTGAAAAACTGTTTTTT. Translation: CASSVGTGGFGEKLFF. The chain carries TRBV5-1 and TRBJ1-4; 12 nucleotides align to TRBD1. In germline, CDR1 is SGHRS, CDR2 YFSETQ. The CDR3 length is 16 residues. Trimming took 4 bases from V and 7 from J; bases not matched to a gene: 8.

The chain links TRBV11-2 to TRBJ2-2; D is uncertain. The germline V gene has CDR1 SGHAT and CDR2 FQNNGV. This CDR3 is 16 amino acids long. V lost 5 bases and J 0 bases, leaving 13 bases between the germline ends. CDR3 sequence (DNA): TGTGCCAGCAGCGCCAACAGTCAACCGAACACCGGGGAGCTGTTTTTT. Its protein is CASSANSQPNTGELFF.

CDR3 bases: TGTGCCAGCAGTGAAGTTCGCACAGGAGCTGGAAACACCATATATTTT. Its translation is CASSEVRTGAGNTIYF. The chain employs TRBV6-1 and TRBJ1-3; D perhaps matches TRBD1 (5 bases). Trimming shortened V by 1 base and J by 2 bases, and 12 bases separated the two germline ends. Germline V gives CDR1 MNHNS, CDR2 SASEGT. This CDR3 has 16 amino acids.

The chain recombines TRBV2 with TRBJ2-2, with D possibly TRBD2 on 5 matching bases. Trimming left V 7 bases short and J 2 bases short, with 14 bases between. The CDR3 loop spans 15 amino acids. Germline V gene sequence: CDR1 SNHLY, CDR2 FYNNEI. CDR3 sequence reads: CASTGASGNTGELFF. The CDR3 DNA is TGTGCCAGCACAGGAGCGAGCGGAAACACCGGGGAGCTGTTTTTT.

CDR3 in amino acids: CASTTGDGYTF. The CDR3 DNA follows: TGTGCCAGCACTACGGGAGACGGCTACACCTTC. The V call is TRBV2, the J call TRBJ1-2; D unclear. The CDR3 is 11 amino acids. V was trimmed by 7 bases and J by 8 bases, leaving 11 bases between them. Germline CDR1 and CDR2: SNHLY and FYNNEI.

This chain uses TRBV9 with TRBJ2-5; possibly TRBD2 for D (5 bases). The CDR3 has 14 amino acids. Trimming pared 4 bases from V and 4 bases from J, leaving 14 bases between. Germline CDR1 reads SGDLS; CDR2 reads YYNGEE. The CDR3 sequence is CASSSRGMGETQYF. DNA of the CDR3: TGTGCCAGCAGCTCAAGAGGGATGGGAGAGACCCAGTACTTC.

The chain has TRBV7-3 and TRBJ2-7; 9 bases map to TRBD2. This CDR3 contains 15 residues. The germline V gene encodes CDR1 SGHTA and CDR2 FQGTGA. The junction had 8 bases not matched to a gene; V was cut back by 4 bases and J by 4 bases. CDR3 in DNA: TGTGCCAGCAGCTCCCAAGCGGGAGGTATGTACGAGCAGTACTTC. Its translation is CASSSQAGGMYEQYF.

The chain carries TRBV7-9 and TRBJ1-3; D remains ambiguous. The germline V gene encodes CDR1 SEHNR and CDR2 FQNEAQ (reference sequence). The germline V and J ends were trimmed by 4 bases and 0 bases, with 7 bases remaining between them. This CDR3 region has 14 residues. The chain's CDR3 is CASSYDSSGNTIYF. CDR3 coding DNA: TGTGCCAGCAGCTACGACTCCTCTGGAAACACCATATATTTT.

This clone was seen once. This sequence joins TRBV18 and TRBJ1-5, with D possibly TRBD1 on 6 matching bases. The V gene lost 3 bases and the J gene lost 9 bases, with 15 bases spanning the gap. CDR1 and CDR2 (germline): KGHSH, LQKENI. The CDR3 length is 14 residues. CDR3 nucleotide sequence: TGTGCCAGCTCACCTAGTAGGGGGTTAGGGCCCCAGCATTTT. Residues: CASSPSRGLGPQHF.

The CDR3 DNA is TGCGCCAGCAGCTTGGCGACAGGGGGAAACATTCAGTACTTC. It yields the protein CASSLATGGNIQYF. J is TRBJ2-4 and V is TRBV5-1, with 9 bases fitting TRBD1. The germline gives CDR1 SGHRS, CDR2 YFSETQ. This CDR3 is built from 14 residues. The trim removed 0 bases at V and 6 bases at J, leaving 1 base unmatched.

The J gene is TRBJ2-1, the V gene TRBV5-1, with TRBD1 identical over 12 bases. V gave up 3 bases and J gave up 8 bases; unmatched junction bases: 9. This CDR3 is built from 16 residues. Germline assignment: CDR1 SGHRS and CDR2 YFSETQ. CDR3 nucleotides: TGCGCCAGCAGCTCTGGGACAGGGGGCGGGATCGATGAGCAGTTCTTC. Translating gives CASSSGTGGGIDEQFF.

This clone appeared a few times. The chain recombines TRBV10-2 with TRBJ2-3, with D possibly being TRBD2 (5 bases). The CDR3 extends over 15 amino acids. Germline loops: CDR1 WSHSY, CDR2 SAAADI. Trimming shortened V by 2 bases and J by 6 bases, and 15 bases separated the two germline ends. Here the CDR3 reads CASSEISAESDTQYF. The CDR3, as DNA: TGCGCCAGCAGTGAGATTAGCGCCGAATCGGATACGCAGTATTTT.

CDR3 region: CASSPPPRGGLTDTQYF. The CDR3 coding sequence is TGTGCCAGCTCACCACCTCCCCGGGGGGGCTTGACAGATACGCAGTATTTT. V is TRBV18 and J is TRBJ2-3; 8 bases fit TRBD2. This CDR3 is 17 amino acids long. J lost 3 bases, V lost 0 bases, and 8 bases had no gene match. Germline V CDR1 and CDR2: KGHSH, LQKENI.

The CDR3 spells CASAPGNGNTIYF. The DNA of the CDR3 is TGCGCCAGCGCCCCAGGGAACGGAAACACCATATATTTT. The chain couples TRBV5-1 to TRBJ1-3; weak D call: TRBD1 (5 bases). Germline lookup yields CDR1 SGHRS and CDR2 YFSETQ. The CDR3 spans 13 residues. Trimming removed 7 bases from V and 4 bases from J, with 12 bases in between.

The V and J genes are TRBV7-2 and TRBJ2-7; TRBD2 aligns across 13 bases. The germline V gene encodes CDR1 SGHTA and CDR2 FQGNSA. Trimming took 5 bases from V and 5 from J; bases not matched to a gene: 6. The CDR3 spans 15 residues. The CDR3 nucleotides read TGTGCCAGCAGCACGCGACTAGCGGGAGGAGACGAGCAGTACTTC. It translates to CASSTRLAGGDEQYF.

A few counts support this clone. This CDR3 is also generated by other DNA sequences in the sample. This sequence joins TRBV6-5 and TRBJ2-7; D is unclear. CDR1 is MNHEY, CDR2 SVGAGI, per germline. CDR3 size: 11 residues. The V end lost 2 bases, the J end lost 4 bases, and 3 bases lay between the germline ends. The CDR3 here is CASSYQYEQYF. The CDR3 nucleotides read TGTGCCAGCAGTTACCAGTACGAGCAGTACTTC.

This chain joins TRBV10-3 and TRBJ1-1; TRBD1 aligns across 8 bases. V lost 4 bases to trimming and J lost 0 bases; unmatched junction nucleotides: 4. Per the germline V gene, CDR1 is ENHRY and CDR2 is SYGVKD. This CDR3 has 15 amino acids. CDR3 nucleotide sequence: TGTGCCATCAGTGTCCCAGGGGGCATGAACACTGAAGCTTTCTTT. As protein: CAISVPGGMNTEAFF.

The V and J genes are TRBV27 and TRBJ1-2; tentative D call: TRBD1 (5 bases). Germline V gene data show CDR1 as MNHEY and CDR2 as SMNVEV (reference sequence). Trimming shortened V by 2 bases and J by 6 bases, and 10 bases separated the two germline ends. CDR3 size: 13 residues. The CDR3 nucleotides read TGTGCCAGCAGTTTACAGGGATTTGATGGCTACACCTTC. Protein sequence: CASSLQGFDGYTF.

The CDR3, as DNA: TGTGCCAGCAGTGAAGGTGGGGGGGCCTATGAGACCCAGTACTTC. This encodes CASSEGGGAYETQYF. V usage is TRBV2 and J usage is TRBJ2-5; the D gene is possibly TRBD2 (7 bases). V dropped 1 base and J dropped 5 bases, with 14 bases sitting between them. The germline V gene has CDR1 SNHLY and CDR2 FYNNEI. This CDR3 is built from 15 residues.

This clone appeared a few times. V gene TRBV7-2 combines with J gene TRBJ1-5, with TRBD1 matching 8 bases. The CDR3 has 16 residues. Germline CDR1 reads SGHTA; CDR2 reads FQGNSA. V was clipped by 5 bases and J by 1 base; unmatched bases: 7. The CDR3 here is CASSPGQGGSNQPQHF. The CDR3 bases are TGTGCCAGCAGCCCCGGACAGGGAGGGAGCAATCAGCCCCAGCATTTT.

The CDR3 DNA is TGTGCCAGCAATACCCCCGGGTTGGGTTTTATTGGTGAGCAGTTCTTC. It yields the protein CASNTPGLGFIGEQFF. J is TRBJ2-1 and V is TRBV28; the D is unclear. The CDR3 extends over 16 amino acids. Germline V gives CDR1 MDHEN, CDR2 SYDVKM. The germline V and J ends were trimmed by 7 bases and 9 bases, with 25 bases remaining between them.

The chain employs TRBV5-4 and TRBJ2-1; D gene ambiguous. V lost 3 bases and J 0 bases, leaving 10 bases between the germline ends. This CDR3 is 15 amino acids long. The germline V gene encodes CDR1 SGHNT and CDR2 YYREEE (reference sequence). CDR3 protein: CASSSFYSSYNEQFF. The CDR3, as DNA: TGTGCCAGCAGCTCCTTTTATAGCTCCTACAATGAGCAGTTCTTC.

This sequence joins TRBV10-1 and TRBJ1-1; maybe TRBD1 (6 bases). The V end lost 0 bases, the J end lost 6 bases, and 11 bases lay between the germline ends. The CDR3 has 14 amino acids. CDR1 WNHNN and CDR2 SYGVQD come from the germline V gene (reference sequence). The CDR3 sequence is CASSESGDIAEAFF. The CDR3 nucleotides read TGCGCCAGCAGTGAGTCGGGGGACATTGCTGAAGCTTTCTTT.

Only one count was recorded for this clone. This sequence joins TRBV2 and TRBJ2-7, with 10 bases aligning to TRBD1. CDR3 length: 15 residues. The trim removed 5 bases at V and 3 bases at J, leaving 7 bases unmatched. Germline lookup yields CDR1 SNHLY and CDR2 FYNNEI. The chain's CDR3 is CASSPTGTGVYEQYF. The CDR3 coding sequence is TGTGCCAGCAGTCCCACCGGGACAGGGGTCTACGAGCAGTACTTC.

The rearrangement links TRBV19 to TRBJ1-4; D is undetermined. V was trimmed by 0 bases and J by 2 bases, leaving 10 bases between them. The germline V gene has CDR1 LNHDA and CDR2 SQIVND (reference sequence). The CDR3 spans 16 residues. The CDR3 region is CASSIEEGSTNEKLFF. In nucleotides, the CDR3 is TGTGCCAGTAGTATAGAGGAGGGCTCGACTAATGAAAAACTGTTTTTT.

In this sample, this clone turned up once. The rearrangement links TRBV11-2 to TRBJ2-3; a weak D match, TRBD2 (5 bases). The CDR3 sequence is 17 residues long. Trimming left V 0 bases short and J 2 bases short, with 15 bases between. Germline V CDR1 and CDR2: SGHAT, FQNNGV. The CDR3 sequence is CASSLEGYGDPTDTQYF. In DNA form, the CDR3 reads TGTGCCAGCAGCTTAGAGGGGTACGGGGATCCCACAGATACGCAGTATTTT.